This TCR beta chain is drawn from a study of blood T cell repertoires in COVID-19. About the research overall: Samples taken during acute and convalescent COVID-19 were collected in the United States, Italy and Spain.

Trimming shortened V by 5 bases and J by 5 bases, and 15 bases separated the two germline ends. This CDR3 is built from 13 residues. CDR1 and CDR2 from the germline V gene are SQVTM and ANQGSEA. TCRdb's copy holds only in-frame clones and misses some; the assay was immunoSEQ multiplex PCR. The sample lists 300,000 to 350,000 clones; 80% to 90% were seen once. The sample taken for sequencing was peripheral blood. V and J are TRBV29-1 and TRBJ1-1; D remains unclear. The source of this sequence is a young man with active or convalescent COVID-19. The CDR3 reads CSVTEGGGTEAFF. Written as DNA, the CDR3 is TGCAGCGTTACCGAGGGTGGAGGGACTGAAGCTTTCTTT.